The clone carrying this TCR beta chain was detected only a few times. V lost 5 bases, J lost 0 bases, and 17 bases lay in between. Per the germline V gene, CDR1 is DFQATT and CDR2 is SNEGSKA (reference sequence). The CDR3 runs to 15 residues. These data are taken from a study of identical twins. TCRdb re-derived calls from the 5' RACE reads in MiXCR, one entry per CDR3 protein. The table lists approximately 620,000 distinct CDR3 sequences, around 8.3% of them singletons, with around 0.98% in the top ten. In addition, the sample was reused for a study of yellow fever vaccine responses in identical twins.

This receptor was identified in a woman aged 18-29 years in good health. The V and J genes are TRBV20-1 and TRBJ2-7; possibly TRBD2 for D (6 bases). Input material: PBMCs. CDR3 amino acids: CSAGRTSSSSYEQYF. CDR3 in DNA: TGCAGTGCTGGGAGGACATCATCCAGCTCCTACGAGCAGTACTTC.